These 6 T cell receptor beta chains originate from one sample sequenced in a study of blood T cell repertoires in COVID-19. TCRdb's copy holds only in-frame clones and misses some; the assay was immunoSEQ multiplex PCR. The top ten clones hold roughly 2.9% of a sample with about 180,000 clones, 85% to 90% of them seen once. Sequenced sample: peripheral blood. Receptors were obtained from a woman aged 25 to 39 with active or convalescent COVID-19.

V and J are TRBV6-5 and TRBJ1-2; 7 bases are shared with TRBD1. After removal of 9 bases from V and 2 bases from J, the junction contained 6 bases not matched to a gene. CDR1 and CDR2 (germline): MNHEY, SVGAGI. This CDR3 region has 13 residues. The CDR3: CASTQQGNYGYTF. CDR3 coding DNA: TGTGCCAGTACCCAACAGGGGAACTATGGCTACACCTTC.

This chain uses TRBV27 with TRBJ1-4, with 7 bases identical to TRBD1. The CDR3 is 14 amino acids. Looked up from germline, CDR1 is MNHEY and CDR2 is SMNVEV (reference sequence). J lost 1 base, V lost 5 bases, and 1 base had no gene match. The CDR3 DNA reads TGTGCCAGCAGTCGACAGGGAACTAATGAAAAACTGTTTTTT. The encoded protein is CASSRQGTNEKLFF.

J is TRBJ2-1 and V is TRBV2; TRBD2 might be the D (5 bases). CDR3 length: 13 amino acids. From germline, CDR1 is SNHLY and CDR2 FYNNEI. V was pared by 6 bases and J by 3 bases, with 9 bases between. In DNA, the CDR3 is TGTGCCAGCAGACAAACTAGCTACAATGAGCAGTTCTTC. As protein: CASRQTSYNEQFF. Full variable domain (remainder filled in from reference TRBV2 and TRBJ2-1): EPEVTQTPSHQVTQMGQEVILRCVPISNHLYFYWYRQILGQKVEFLVSFYNNEISEKSEIFDDQFSVERPDGSNFTLKIRSTKLEDSAMYFCASRQTSYNEQFFGPGTRLTVL.

This chain connects TRBV3-1 (or the pseudogene TRBV3-2) to TRBJ1-6, with TRBD1 matching over 9 bases. The CDR3 totals 16 residues. Germline CDR1 LGHDT, CDR2 YNNKEL (reference sequence). V trimming: 3 bases; J trimming: 3 bases; junction bases outside the gene matches: 3. The CDR3 loop is CASSQDRGLYNSPLHF. CDR3 coding DNA: TGTGCCAGCAGCCAGGACAGGGGCCTCTATAATTCACCCCTCCACTTT.

This chain links TRBV7-2 with TRBJ1-2, with 11 bases lining up with TRBD1. The CDR3 sequence is 15 residues long. J lost 2 bases, V lost 5 bases, and 4 bases had no gene match. The germline CDR1 and CDR2 sequences are SGHTA and FQGNSA. CDR3 nucleotide sequence: TGTGCCAGCAGCCCTAGGACAGGGGGCAACTATGGCTACACCTTC. It encodes CASSPRTGGNYGYTF.

The gene calls are TRBV5-1 and TRBJ2-3, with 10 bases fitting TRBD1. Germline V lookup: CDR1 SGHRS, CDR2 YFSETQ. Trimming at V came to 4 bases and at J to 6 bases, leaving 8 bases not matched to a gene. The CDR3 has 15 residues. CDR3 coding DNA: TGCGCCAGCAGCCACGGGACAGGGGAGTCTGATACGCAGTATTTT. This encodes CASSHGTGESDTQYF.